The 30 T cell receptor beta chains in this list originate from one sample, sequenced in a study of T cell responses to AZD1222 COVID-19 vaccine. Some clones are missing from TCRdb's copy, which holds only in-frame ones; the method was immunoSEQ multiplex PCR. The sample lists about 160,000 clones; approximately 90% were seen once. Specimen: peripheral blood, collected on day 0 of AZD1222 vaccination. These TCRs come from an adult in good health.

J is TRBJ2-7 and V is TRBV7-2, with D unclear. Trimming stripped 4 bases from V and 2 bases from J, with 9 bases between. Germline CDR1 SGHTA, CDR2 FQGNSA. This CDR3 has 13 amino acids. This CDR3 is CASSWYSTYEQYF. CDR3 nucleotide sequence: TGTGCCAGCAGCTGGTACAGCACCTACGAGCAGTACTTC.

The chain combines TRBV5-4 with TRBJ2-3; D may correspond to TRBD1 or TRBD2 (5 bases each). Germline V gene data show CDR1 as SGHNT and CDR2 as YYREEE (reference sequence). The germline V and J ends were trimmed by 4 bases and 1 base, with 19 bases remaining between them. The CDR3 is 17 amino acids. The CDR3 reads CASSPIRDLPGTDTQYF. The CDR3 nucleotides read TGTGCCAGCAGCCCAATCCGGGACCTACCAGGCACAGATACGCAGTATTTT.

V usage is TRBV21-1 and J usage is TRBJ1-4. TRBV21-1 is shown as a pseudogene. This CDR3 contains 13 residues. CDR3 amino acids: CASSGTTNEKLFF. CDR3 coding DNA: TGTGCCAGCAGCGGGACAACTAATGAAAAACTGTTTTTT.

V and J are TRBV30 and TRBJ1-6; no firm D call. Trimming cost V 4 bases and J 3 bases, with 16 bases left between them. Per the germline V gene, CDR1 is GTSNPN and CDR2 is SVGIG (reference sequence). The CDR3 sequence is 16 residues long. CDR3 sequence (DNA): TGTGCCTGGATAGCGAGCGGAACGAACTATAATTCACCCCTCCACTTT. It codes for CAWIASGTNYNSPLHF.

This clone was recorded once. The DNA for the CDR3 is TGTGCCAGCAGCTTAGTGGACATTAATTCACCCCTCCACTTT. Its protein is CASSLVDINSPLHF. The chain joins TRBV13 to TRBJ1-6, with D possibly TRBD1 on 5 matching bases. The germline CDR1 and CDR2 sequences are PRHDT and FYEKMQ (reference sequence). CDR3 length: 14 residues. The V and J ends lost 1 base and 6 bases respectively, with 7 bases between them.

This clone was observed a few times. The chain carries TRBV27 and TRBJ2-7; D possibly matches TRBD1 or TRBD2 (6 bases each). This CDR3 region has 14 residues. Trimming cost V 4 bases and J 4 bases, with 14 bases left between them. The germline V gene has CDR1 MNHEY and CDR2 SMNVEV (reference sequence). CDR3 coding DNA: TGTGCCAGCAGTTGGGCAGGAGGGGGTTACGAGCAGTACTTC. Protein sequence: CASSWAGGGYEQYF.

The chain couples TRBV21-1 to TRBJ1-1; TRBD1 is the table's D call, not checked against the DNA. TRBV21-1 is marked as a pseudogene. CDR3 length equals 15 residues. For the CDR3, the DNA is TGTGCCAGCAGCAAAGGAGGGGGCCCTAACACTGAAGCTTTCTTT. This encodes CASSKGGGPNTEAFF.

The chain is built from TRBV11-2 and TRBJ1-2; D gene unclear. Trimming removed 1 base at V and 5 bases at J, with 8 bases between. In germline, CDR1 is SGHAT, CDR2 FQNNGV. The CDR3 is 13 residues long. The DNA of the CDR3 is TGTGCCAGCAGCTTAGGCTCCGGGTATGGCTACACCTTC. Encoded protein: CASSLGSGYGYTF. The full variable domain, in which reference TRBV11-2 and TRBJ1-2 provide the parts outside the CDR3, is EAGVAQSPRYKIIEKRQSVAFWCNPISGHATLYWYQQILGQGPKLLIQFQNNGVVDDSQLPKDRFSAERLKGVDSTLKIQPAKLEDSAVYLCASSLGSGYGYTFGSGTRLTVV.

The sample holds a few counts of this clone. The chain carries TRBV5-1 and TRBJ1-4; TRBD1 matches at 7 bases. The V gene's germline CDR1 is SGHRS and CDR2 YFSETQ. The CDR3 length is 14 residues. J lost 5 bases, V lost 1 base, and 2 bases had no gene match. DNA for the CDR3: TGCGCCAGCAGCTTGCTACAGGGGAATGAAAAACTGTTTTTT. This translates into CASSLLQGNEKLFF.

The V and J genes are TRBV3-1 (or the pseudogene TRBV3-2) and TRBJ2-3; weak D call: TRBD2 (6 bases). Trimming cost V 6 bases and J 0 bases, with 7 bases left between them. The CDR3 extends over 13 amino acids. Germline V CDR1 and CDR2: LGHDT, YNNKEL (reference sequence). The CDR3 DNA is TGTGCCAGCAGGGGGGGAAGCACAGATACGCAGTATTTT. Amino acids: CASRGGSTDTQYF.

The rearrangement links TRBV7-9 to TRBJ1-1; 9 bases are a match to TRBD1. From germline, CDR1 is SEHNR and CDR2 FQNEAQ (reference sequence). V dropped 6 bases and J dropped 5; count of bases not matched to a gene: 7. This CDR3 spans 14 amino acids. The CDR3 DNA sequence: TGTGCCAGCAGTACAGGGGGCTCGTCTACTGAAGCTTTCTTT. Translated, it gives CASSTGGSSTEAFF.

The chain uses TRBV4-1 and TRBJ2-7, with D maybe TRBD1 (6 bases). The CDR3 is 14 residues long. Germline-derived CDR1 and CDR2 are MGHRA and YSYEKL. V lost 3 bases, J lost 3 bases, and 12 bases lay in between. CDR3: CASSQATGNYEQYV. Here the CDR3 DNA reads TGCGCCAGCAGCCAGGCAACAGGGAACTACGAGCAGTACGTC.

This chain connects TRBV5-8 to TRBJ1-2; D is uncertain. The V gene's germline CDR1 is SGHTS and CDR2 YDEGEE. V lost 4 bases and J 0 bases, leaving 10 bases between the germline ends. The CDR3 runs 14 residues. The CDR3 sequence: CASSLTDTNYGYTF. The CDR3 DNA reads TGTGCCAGCAGCCTCACAGATACTAACTATGGCTACACCTTC.

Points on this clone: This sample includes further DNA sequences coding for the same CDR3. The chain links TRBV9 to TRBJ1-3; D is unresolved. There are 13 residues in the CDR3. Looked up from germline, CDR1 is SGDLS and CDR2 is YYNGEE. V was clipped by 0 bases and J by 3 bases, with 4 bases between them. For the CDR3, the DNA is TGTGCCAGCAGCGTAGAAGGTGGAAACACCATATATTTT. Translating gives CASSVEGGNTIYF.

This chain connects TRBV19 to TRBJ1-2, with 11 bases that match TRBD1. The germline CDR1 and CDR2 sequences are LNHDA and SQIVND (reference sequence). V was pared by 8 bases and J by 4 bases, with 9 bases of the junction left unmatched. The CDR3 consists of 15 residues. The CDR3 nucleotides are TGTGCCAGTTACCCTGGGACAGGGGGACGCTATGGCTACACCTTC. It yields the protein CASYPGTGGRYGYTF.

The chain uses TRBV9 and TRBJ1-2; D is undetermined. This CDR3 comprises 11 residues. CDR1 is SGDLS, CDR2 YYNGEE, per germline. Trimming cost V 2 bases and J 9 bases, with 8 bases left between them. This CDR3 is CASSVGSRYTF. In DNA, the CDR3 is TGTGCCAGCAGCGTTGGTTCTCGCTACACCTTC.

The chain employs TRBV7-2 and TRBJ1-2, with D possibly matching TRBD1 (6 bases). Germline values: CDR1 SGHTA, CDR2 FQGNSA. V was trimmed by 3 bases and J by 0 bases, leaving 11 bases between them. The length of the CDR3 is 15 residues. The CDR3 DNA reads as TGTGCCAGCAGCTTTGCGACAGGAACTAACTATGGCTACACCTTC. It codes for CASSFATGTNYGYTF.

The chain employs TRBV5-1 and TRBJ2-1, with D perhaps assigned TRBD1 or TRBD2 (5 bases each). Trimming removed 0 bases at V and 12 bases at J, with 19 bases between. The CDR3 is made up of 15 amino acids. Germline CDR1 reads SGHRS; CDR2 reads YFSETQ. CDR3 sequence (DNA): TGCGCCAGCAGCTTGGCCGGGGCCTTGATGGACGGGCAGTTCTTC. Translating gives CASSLAGALMDGQFF.

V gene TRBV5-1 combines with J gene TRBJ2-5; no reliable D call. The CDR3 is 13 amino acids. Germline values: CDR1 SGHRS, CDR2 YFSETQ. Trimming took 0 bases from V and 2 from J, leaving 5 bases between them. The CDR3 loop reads CASSLELQETQYF. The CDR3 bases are TGCGCCAGCAGCTTGGAACTGCAAGAGACCCAGTACTTC.

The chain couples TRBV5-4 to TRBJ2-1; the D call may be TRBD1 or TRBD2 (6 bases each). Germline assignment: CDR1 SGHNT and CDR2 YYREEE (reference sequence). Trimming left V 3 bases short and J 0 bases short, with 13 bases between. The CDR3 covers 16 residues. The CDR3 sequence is CASSSDGGGSYNEQFF. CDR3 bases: TGTGCCAGCAGCTCAGATGGAGGGGGCTCCTACAATGAGCAGTTCTTC.

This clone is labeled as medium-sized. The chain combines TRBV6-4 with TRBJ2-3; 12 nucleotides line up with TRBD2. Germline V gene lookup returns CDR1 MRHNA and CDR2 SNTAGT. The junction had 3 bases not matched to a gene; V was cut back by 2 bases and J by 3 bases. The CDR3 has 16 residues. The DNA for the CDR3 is TGTGCCAGCAGTGACGCTAGCGGGGGGGCGACAGATACGCAGTATTTT. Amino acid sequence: CASSDASGGATDTQYF.

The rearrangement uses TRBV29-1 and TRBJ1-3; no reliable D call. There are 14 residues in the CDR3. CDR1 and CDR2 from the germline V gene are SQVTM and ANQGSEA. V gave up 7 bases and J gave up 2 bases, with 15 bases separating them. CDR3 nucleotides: TGCAGCGCAGCGAAAGGGTCAGCTGGAAACACCATATATTTT. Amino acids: CSAAKGSAGNTIYF.

The CDR3 DNA reads as TGTGCCACCAGTGATACCCTAGGACTCGGACCCGGGGAGCTGTTTTTT. Protein product: CATSDTLGLGPGELFF. V and J are TRBV24-1 and TRBJ2-2, with TRBD2 as a possible D gene (5 bases). The CDR3 runs 16 residues. Germline loops: CDR1 KGHDR, CDR2 SFDVKD. The V gene lost 3 bases and the J gene lost 6 bases, with 16 bases spanning the gap.

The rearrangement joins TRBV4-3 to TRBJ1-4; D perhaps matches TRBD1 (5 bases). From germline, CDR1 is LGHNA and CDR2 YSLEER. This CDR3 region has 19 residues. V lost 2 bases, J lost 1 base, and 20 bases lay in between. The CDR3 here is CASSQNLPLDRRTNEKLFF. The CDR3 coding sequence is TGCGCCAGCAGCCAAAATTTACCCTTAGACAGAAGAACTAATGAAAAACTGTTTTTT.

This CDR3 reads CASRNIAGTTYHTDTQYF. CDR3 bases: TGTGCCAGCAGGAACATAGCGGGGACGACTTACCACACAGATACGCAGTATTTT. This chain connects TRBV28 to TRBJ2-3; 8 nucleotides align to TRBD2. V lost 6 bases, J lost 2 bases, and 16 bases stayed unmatched. Germline CDR1 reads MDHEN; CDR2 reads SYDVKM. The CDR3 totals 18 residues.

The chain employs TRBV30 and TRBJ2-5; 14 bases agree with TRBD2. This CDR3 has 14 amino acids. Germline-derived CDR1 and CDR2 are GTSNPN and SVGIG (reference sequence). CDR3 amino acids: CAFAPGLAGVTQYF. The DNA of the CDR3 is TGTGCTTTTGCTCCGGGACTAGCGGGGGTGACCCAGTACTTC.

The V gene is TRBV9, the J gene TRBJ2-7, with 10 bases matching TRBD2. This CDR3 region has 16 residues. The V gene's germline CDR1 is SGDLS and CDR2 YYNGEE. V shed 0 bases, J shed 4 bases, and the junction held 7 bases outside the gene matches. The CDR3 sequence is CASSVGSSGGAYEQYF. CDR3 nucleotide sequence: TGTGCCAGCAGCGTAGGGTCTAGCGGGGGAGCTTACGAGCAGTACTTC.

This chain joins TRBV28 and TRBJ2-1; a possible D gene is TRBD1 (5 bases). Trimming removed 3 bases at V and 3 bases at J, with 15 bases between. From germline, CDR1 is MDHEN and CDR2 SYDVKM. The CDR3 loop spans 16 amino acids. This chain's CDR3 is CASSFQGWGNYNEQFF. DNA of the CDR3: TGTGCCAGCAGTTTCCAAGGTTGGGGCAACTACAATGAGCAGTTCTTC.

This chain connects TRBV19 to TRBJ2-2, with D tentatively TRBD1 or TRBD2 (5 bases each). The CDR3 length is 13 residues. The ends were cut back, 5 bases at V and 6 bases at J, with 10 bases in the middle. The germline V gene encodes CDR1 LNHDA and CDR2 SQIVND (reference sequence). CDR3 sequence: CASSAGTAGELFF. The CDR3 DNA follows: TGTGCCAGTAGTGCCGGGACGGCCGGGGAGCTGTTTTTT.

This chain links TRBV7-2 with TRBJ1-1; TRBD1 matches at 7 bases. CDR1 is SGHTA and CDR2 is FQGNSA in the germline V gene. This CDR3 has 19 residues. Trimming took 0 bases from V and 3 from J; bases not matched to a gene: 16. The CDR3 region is CASSLAVIGTVGGDTEAFF. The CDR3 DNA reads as TGTGCCAGCAGCTTAGCCGTAATAGGGACAGTCGGAGGGGACACTGAAGCTTTCTTT.